This T cell receptor beta chain was sequenced for a study of T cell changes during pregnancy in multiple sclerosis. This CDR3 comprises 13 residues. The junction had 4 bases not matched to a gene; V was cut back by 4 bases and J by 5 bases. Germline V gene sequence: CDR1 MNHEY, CDR2 SVGAGI. Sequencing was performed with immunoSEQ multiplex PCR; in TCRdb, only in-frame clones are kept and a portion is missing. The table records about 75,000 clones, 75% to 95% of them present only once. The receptor's source is a female donor with multiple sclerosis, enrolled in a pregnancy study. This chain uses TRBV6-5 with TRBJ1-2; TRBD1 aligns across 7 bases. The input for sequencing was CD4+ T cells from peripheral blood mononuclear cells, taken before pregnancy. CDR3 sequence reads: CASSSKGAYGYTF. Here the CDR3 DNA reads TGTGCCAGCAGTTCAAAGGGGGCGTATGGCTACACCTTC.